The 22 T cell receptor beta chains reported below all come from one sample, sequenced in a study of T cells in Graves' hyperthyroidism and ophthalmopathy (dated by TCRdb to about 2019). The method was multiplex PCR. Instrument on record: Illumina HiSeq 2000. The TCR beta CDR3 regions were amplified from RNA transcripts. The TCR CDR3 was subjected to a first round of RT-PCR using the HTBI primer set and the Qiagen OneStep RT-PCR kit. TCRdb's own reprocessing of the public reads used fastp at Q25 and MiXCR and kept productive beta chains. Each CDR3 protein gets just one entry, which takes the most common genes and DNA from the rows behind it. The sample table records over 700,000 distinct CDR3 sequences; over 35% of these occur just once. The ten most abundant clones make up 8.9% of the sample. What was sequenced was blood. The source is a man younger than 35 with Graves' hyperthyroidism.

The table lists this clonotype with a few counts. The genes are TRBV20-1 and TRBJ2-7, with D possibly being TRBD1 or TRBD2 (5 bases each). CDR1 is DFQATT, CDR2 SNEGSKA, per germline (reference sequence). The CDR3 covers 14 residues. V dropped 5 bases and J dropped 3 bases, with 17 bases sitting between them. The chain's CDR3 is CSARGPGSDYEQYF. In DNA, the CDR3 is TGCAGTGCTCGGGGCCCGGGAAGCGACTACGAGCAGTACTTC.

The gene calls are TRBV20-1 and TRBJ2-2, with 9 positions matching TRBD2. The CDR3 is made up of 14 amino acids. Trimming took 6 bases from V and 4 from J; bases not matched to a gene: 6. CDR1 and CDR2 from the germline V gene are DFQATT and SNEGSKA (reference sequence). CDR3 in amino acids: CSAESGGTTGELFF. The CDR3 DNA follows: TGCAGTGCCGAGAGCGGGGGGACCACCGGGGAGCTGTTTTTT.

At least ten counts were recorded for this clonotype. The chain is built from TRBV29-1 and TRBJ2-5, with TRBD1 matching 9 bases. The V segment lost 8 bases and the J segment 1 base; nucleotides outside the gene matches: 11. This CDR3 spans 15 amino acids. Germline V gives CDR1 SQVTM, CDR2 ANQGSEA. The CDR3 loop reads CSTGRGTGRQETQYF. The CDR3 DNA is TGCAGCACGGGACGGGGGACAGGGCGCCAAGAGACCCAGTACTTC.

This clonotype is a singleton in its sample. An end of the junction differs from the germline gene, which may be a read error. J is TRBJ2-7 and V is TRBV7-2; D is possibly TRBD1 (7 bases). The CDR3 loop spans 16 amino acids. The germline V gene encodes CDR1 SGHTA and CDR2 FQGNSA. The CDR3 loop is CASSQDQGGGAYEQYF. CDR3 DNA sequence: TGCGCCAGCAGCCAAGATCAGGGGGGTGGGGCATACGAGCAGTACTTC.

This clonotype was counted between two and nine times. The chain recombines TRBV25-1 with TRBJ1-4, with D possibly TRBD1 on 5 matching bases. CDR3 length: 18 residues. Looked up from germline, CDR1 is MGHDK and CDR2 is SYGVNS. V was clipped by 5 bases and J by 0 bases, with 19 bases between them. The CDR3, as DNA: TGTGCCAGCAGTTTTTGGTCCGGGGGGAGGGCAACTAATGAAAAACTGTTTTTT. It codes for CASSFWSGGRATNEKLFF.

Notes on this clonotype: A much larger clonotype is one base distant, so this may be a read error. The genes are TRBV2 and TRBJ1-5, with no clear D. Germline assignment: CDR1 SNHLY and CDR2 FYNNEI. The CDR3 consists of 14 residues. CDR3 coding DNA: TGTGTCAGCAGCGCAGAGTATAGCAATCAGCCCCAGCATTTT. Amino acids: CVSSAEYSNQPQHF. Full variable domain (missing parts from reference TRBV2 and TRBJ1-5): EPEVTQTPSHQVTQMGQEVILRCVPISNHLYFYWYRQILGQKVEFLVSFYNNEISEKSEIFDDQFSVERPDGSNFTLKIRSTKLEDSAMYFCVSSAEYSNQPQHFGDGTRLSIL.

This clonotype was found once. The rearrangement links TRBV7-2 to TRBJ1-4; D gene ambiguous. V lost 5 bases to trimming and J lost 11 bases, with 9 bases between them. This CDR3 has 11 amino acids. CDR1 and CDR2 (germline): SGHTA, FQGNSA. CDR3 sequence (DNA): TGTGCCAGCAGCCCCTGGGAGAAACTGTTTTTT. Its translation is CASSPWEKLFF.

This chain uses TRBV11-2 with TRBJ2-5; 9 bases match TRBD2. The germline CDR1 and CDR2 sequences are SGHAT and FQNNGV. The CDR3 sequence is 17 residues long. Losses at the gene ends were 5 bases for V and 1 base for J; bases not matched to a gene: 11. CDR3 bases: TGTGCCAGCAGCCCCGGAATAGCGGGGGACATCCAAGAGACCCAGTACTTC. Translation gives CASSPGIAGDIQETQYF.

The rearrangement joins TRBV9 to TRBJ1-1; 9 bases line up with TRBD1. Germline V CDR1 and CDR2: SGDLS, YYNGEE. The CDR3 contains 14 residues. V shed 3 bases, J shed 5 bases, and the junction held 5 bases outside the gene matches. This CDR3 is CASSAQGAGTEAFF. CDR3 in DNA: TGTGCCAGCAGCGCACAGGGGGCGGGGACTGAAGCTTTCTTT.

The CDR3 DNA reads TGTGCCAGCAGCCCCCGAAGGGCCAAGGGTGGCTACACCTTC. Protein: CASSPRRAKGGYTF. This chain connects TRBV7-9 to TRBJ1-2, with D uncertain. V lost 5 bases and J lost 7, with 17 bases in between. From germline, CDR1 is SEHNR and CDR2 FQNEAQ (reference sequence). This CDR3 comprises 14 residues. Full variable domain (outside the CDR3, taken from reference TRBV7-9 and TRBJ1-2): DTGVSQNPRHKITKRGQNVTFRCDPISEHNRLYWYRQTLGQGPEFLTYFQNEAQLEKSRLLSDRFSAERPKGSFSTLEIQRTEQGDSAMYLCASSPRRAKGGYTFGSGTRLTVV.

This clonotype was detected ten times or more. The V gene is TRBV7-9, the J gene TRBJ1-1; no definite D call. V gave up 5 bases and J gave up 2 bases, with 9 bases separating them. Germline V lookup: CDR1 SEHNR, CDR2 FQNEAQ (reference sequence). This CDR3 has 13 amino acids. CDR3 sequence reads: CASSPGINTEAFF. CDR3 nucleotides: TGTGCCAGCAGCCCCGGGATCAACACTGAAGCTTTCTTT.

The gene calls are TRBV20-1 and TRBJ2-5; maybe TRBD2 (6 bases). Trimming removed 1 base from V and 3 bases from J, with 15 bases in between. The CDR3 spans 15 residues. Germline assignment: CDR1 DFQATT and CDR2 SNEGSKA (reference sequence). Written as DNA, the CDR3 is TGCAGTGCTAGAGCCTCACAGGCGGGAAAAGAGACCCAGTACTTC. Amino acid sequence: CSARASQAGKETQYF.

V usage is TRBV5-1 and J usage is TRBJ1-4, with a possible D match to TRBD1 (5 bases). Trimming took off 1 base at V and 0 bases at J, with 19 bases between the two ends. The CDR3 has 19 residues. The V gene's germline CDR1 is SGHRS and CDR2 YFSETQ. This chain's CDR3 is CASSLMPGGTGATNEKLFF. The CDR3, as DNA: TGCGCCAGCAGCTTGATGCCTGGGGGAACGGGGGCAACTAATGAAAAACTGTTTTTT.

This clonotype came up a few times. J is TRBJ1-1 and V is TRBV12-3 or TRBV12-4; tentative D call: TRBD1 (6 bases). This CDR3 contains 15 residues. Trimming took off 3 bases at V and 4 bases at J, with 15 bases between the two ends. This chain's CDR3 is CASSFRTEGSTEAFF. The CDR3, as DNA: TGTGCCAGCAGTTTTCGGACAGAGGGGAGCACTGAAGCTTTCTTT.

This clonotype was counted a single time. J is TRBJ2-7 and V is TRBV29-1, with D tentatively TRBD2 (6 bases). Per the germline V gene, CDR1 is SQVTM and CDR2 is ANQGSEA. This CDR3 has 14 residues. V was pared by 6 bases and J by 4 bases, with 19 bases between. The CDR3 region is CSVYGGIGYYEQYF. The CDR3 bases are TGCAGCGTGTATGGCGGGATTGGGTATTACGAGCAGTACTTC.

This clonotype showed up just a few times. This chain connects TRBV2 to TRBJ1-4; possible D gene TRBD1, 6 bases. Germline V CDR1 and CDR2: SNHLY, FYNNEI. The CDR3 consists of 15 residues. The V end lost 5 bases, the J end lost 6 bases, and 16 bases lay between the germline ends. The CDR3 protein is CASSQTGQPHEKLFF. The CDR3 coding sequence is TGTGCCAGCAGTCAAACAGGACAGCCTCATGAAAAACTGTTTTTT.

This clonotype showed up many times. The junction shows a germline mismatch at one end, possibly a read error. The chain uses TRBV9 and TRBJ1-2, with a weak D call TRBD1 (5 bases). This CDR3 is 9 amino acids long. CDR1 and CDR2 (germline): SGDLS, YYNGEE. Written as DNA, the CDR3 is TGTGCCGGGGGAGGGTCCCCCCCCTTC. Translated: CAGGGSPPF.

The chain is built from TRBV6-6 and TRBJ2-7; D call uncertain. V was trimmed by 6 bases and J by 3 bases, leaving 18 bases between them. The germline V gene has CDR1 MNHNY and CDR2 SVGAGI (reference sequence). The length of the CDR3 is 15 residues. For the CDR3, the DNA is TGTGCCAGCAGCTCCACGAGCGCCGGTTACTACGAGCAGTACTTC. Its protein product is CASSSTSAGYYEQYF.

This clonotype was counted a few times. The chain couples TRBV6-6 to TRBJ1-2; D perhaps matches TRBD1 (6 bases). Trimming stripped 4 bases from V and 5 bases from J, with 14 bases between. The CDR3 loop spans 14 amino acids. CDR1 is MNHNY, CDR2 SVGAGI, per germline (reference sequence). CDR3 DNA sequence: TGTGCCAGCAGTTCCCGGACAGATGAATATGGCTACACCTTC. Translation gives CASSSRTDEYGYTF.

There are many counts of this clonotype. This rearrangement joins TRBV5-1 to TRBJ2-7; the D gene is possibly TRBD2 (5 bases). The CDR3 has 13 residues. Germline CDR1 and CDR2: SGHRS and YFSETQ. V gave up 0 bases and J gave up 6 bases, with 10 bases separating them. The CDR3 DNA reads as TGCGCCAGCAGCTTGGCGGAGGTGGGCGAGCAGTACTTC. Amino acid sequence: CASSLAEVGEQYF. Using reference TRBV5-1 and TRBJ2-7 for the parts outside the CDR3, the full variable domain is KAGVTQTPRYLIKTRGQQVTLSCSPISGHRSVSWYQQTPGQGLQFLFEYFSETQRNKGNFPGRFSGRQFSNSRSEMNVSTLELGDSALYLCASSLAEVGEQYFGPGTRLTVT.

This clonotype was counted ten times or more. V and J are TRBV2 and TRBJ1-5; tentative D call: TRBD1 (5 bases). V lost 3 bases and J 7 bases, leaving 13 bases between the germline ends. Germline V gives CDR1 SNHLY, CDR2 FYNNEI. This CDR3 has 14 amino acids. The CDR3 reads CASSDPGRGQPQHF. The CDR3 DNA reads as TGTGCCAGCAGTGACCCAGGGAGAGGCCAGCCCCAGCATTTT. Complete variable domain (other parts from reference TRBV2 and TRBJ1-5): EPEVTQTPSHQVTQMGQEVILRCVPISNHLYFYWYRQILGQKVEFLVSFYNNEISEKSEIFDDQFSVERPDGSNFTLKIRSTKLEDSAMYFCASSDPGRGQPQHFGDGTRLSIL.

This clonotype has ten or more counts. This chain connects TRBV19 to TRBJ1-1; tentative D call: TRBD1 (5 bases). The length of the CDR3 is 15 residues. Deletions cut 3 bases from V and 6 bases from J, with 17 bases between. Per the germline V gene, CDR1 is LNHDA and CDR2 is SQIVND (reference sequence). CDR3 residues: CASSINVGTGAEAFF. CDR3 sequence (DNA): TGTGCCAGTAGTATTAACGTGGGTACGGGGGCTGAAGCTTTCTTT.